This T cell receptor (beta chain) is drawn from a study of blood T cells in healthy people across ages. With 4 bases clipped from V and 11 bases from J, the junction kept 27 bases outside the gene matches. Germline lookup yields CDR1 MNHEY and CDR2 SMNVEV (reference sequence). The CDR3 consists of 21 residues. Using a J-beta primer mix together with a sample-barcoded 5' primer, a second PCR was run for about 6 to 11 cycles. MiXCR was run by TCRdb on the 5' RACE reads, yielding one entry per CDR3 protein. The sample includes 1.4 million to 1.5 million distinct CDR3 sequences, approximately 38% of them seen just once.

The chain recombines TRBV27 with TRBJ2-5, with 14 bases that match TRBD2. This TCR derives from a woman aged 18-35 years in good health. The source material was blood. The CDR3 loop is CASSSHLLGLAGEKGANEQYF. In DNA, the CDR3 is TGTGCCAGCAGTTCGCACTTACTGGGACTAGCGGGGGAAAAAGGTGCCAATGAGCAGTACTTC.